This TCR beta chain was profiled in a study of Tregs in tolerant kidney transplant recipients. This clone was seen only a few times. The CDR3 spans 14 residues. Trimming removed 8 bases at V and 2 bases at J, with 13 bases between. CDR1 and CDR2 (germline): LNHDA, SQIVND (reference sequence). The table came from immunoSEQ multiplex PCR; TCRdb's copy has only in-frame clones and leaves some out. The sample yields approximately 43,000 clones, roughly nine tenths seen once. The sequenced sample was Tregs from blood. The source of this sequence is a human donor in good health. The chain couples TRBV19 to TRBJ1-5, with D perhaps TRBD1 (6 bases). DNA of the CDR3: TGTGCCAGTGCCAGGGGATTCGGCAATCAGCCCCAGCATTTT. It specifies CASARGFGNQPQHF. The full variable domain, its missing parts supplied by reference TRBV19 and TRBJ1-5, is DGGITQSPKYLFRKEGQNVTLSCEQNLNHDAMYWYRQDPGQGLRLIYYSQIVNDFQKGDIAEGYSVSREKKESFPLTVTSAQKNPTAFYLCASARGFGNQPQHFGDGTRLSIL.